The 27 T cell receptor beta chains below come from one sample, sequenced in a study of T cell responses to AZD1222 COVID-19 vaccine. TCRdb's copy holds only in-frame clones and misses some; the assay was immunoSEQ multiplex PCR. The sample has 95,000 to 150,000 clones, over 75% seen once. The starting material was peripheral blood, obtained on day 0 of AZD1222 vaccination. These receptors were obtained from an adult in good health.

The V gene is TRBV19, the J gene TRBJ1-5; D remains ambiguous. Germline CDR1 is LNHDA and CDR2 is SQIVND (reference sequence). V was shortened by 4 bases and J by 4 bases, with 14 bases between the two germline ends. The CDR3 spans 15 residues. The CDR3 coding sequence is TGTGCCAGTAGTAGTGGAGCCCTGCCTAATCAGCCCCAGCATTTT. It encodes CASSSGALPNQPQHF. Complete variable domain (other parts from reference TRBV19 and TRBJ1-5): DGGITQSPKYLFRKEGQNVTLSCEQNLNHDAMYWYRQDPGQGLRLIYYSQIVNDFQKGDIAEGYSVSREKKESFPLTVTSAQKNPTAFYLCASSSGALPNQPQHFGDGTRLSIL.

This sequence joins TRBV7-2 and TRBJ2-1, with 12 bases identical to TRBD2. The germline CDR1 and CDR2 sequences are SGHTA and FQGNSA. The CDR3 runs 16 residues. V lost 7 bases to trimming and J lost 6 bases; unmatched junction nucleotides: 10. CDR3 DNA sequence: TGTGCCAGCATCCCTAGCGGGGGGGCCGGGAGCAATGAGCAGTTCTTC. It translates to CASIPSGGAGSNEQFF.

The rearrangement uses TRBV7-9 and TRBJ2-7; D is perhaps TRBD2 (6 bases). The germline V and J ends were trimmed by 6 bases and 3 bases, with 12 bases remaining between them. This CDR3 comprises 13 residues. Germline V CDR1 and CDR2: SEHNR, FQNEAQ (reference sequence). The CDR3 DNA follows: TGTGCCAGCAGGCCACCGGGACTCTACGAGCAGTACTTC. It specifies CASRPPGLYEQYF.

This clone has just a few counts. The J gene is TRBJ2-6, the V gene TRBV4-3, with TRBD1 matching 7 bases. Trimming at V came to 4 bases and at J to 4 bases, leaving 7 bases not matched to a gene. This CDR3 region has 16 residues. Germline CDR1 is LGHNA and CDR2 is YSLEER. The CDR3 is CASSPHRGSGANVLTF. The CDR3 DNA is TGCGCCAGCAGCCCCCACAGGGGTTCGGGGGCCAACGTCCTGACTTTC.

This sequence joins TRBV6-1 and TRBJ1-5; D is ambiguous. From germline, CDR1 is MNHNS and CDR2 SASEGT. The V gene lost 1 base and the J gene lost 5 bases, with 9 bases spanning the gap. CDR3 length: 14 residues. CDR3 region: CASSEGGNDQPQHF. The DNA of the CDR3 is TGTGCCAGCAGTGAAGGTGGGAATGATCAGCCCCAGCATTTT.

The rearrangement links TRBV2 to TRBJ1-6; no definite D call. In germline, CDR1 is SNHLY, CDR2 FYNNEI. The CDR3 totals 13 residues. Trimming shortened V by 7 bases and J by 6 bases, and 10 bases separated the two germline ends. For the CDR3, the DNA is TGTGCCAGCATTAGGGAGATTAATTCACCCCTCCACTTT. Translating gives CASIREINSPLHF.

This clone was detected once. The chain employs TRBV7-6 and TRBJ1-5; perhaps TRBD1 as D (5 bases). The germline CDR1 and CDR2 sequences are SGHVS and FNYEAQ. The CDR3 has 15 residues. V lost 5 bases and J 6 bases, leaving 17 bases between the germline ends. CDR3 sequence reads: CASSPAGGIGQPQHF. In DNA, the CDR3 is TGTGCCAGCAGCCCGGCGGGGGGAATTGGTCAGCCCCAGCATTTT.

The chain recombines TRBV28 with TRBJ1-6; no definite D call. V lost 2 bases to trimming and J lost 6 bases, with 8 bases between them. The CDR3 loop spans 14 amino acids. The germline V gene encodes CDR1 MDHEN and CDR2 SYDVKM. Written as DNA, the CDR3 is TGTGCCAGCAGTTTACGGCCGAGTAATTCACCCCTCCACTTT. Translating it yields CASSLRPSNSPLHF.

The CDR3 DNA is TGTGCCAGCAGCAAAACAGCGAATCAGCCCCAGCATTTT. Translation gives CASSKTANQPQHF. The gene calls are TRBV21-1 and TRBJ1-5. TRBV21-1 is described as a pseudogene. This CDR3 is built from 13 residues.

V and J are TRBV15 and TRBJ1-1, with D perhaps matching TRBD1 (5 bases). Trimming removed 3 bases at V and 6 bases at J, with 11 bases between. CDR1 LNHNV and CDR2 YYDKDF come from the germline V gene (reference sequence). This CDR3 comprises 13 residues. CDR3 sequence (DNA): TGTGCCACCAGCAGTGCAGGGCCCGCTGAAGCTTTCTTT. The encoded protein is CATSSAGPAEAFF.

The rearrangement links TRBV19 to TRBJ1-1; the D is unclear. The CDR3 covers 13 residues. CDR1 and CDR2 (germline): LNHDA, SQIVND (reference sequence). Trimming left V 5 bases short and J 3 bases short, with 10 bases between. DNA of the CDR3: TGTGCCAGTAGTGCGGGTTTGCACACTGAAGCTTTCTTT. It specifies CASSAGLHTEAFF.

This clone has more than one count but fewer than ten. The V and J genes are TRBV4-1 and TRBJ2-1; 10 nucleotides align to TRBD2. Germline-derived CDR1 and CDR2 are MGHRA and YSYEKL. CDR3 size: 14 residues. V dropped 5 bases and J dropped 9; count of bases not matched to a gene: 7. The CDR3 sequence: CASSRGTSAGEQFF. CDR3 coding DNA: TGCGCCAGCAGCAGAGGGACTAGCGCTGGTGAGCAGTTCTTC.

The CDR3, as DNA: TGTGCCAGCTCCCCAGGGGAAACCTATGGCTACACCTTC. Translating gives CASSPGETYGYTF. The chain couples TRBV18 to TRBJ1-2; tentative D call: TRBD1 (6 bases). Between the trimmed V and J ends, which lost 6 bases and 4 bases, there was a span of 12 bases. The CDR3 totals 13 residues. Germline V CDR1 and CDR2: KGHSH, LQKENI.

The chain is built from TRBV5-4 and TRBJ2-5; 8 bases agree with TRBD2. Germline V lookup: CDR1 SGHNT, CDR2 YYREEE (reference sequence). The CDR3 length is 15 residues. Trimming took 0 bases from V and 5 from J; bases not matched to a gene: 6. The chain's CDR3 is CASSLDAGGGETQYF. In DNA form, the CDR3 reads TGTGCCAGCAGCTTGGATGCGGGGGGAGGGGAGACCCAGTACTTC.

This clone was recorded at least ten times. The CDR3 is CASSYSSGSSDEQYF. CDR3 nucleotides: TGTGCCAGCAGTTACTCTTCGGGTTCGTCGGACGAGCAGTACTTC. The chain joins TRBV6-2 or TRBV6-3 to TRBJ2-7, with no clear D. Deletions cut 0 bases from V and 5 bases from J, with 14 bases between. CDR1 is MNHEY and CDR2 is SVGEGT in the germline V gene. The CDR3 has 15 residues.

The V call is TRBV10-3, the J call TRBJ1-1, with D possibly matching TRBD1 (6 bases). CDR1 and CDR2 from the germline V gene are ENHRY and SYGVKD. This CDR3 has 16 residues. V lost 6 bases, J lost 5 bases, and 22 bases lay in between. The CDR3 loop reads CAIRGNRAQGGTEAFF. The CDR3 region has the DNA TGTGCCATCAGGGGGAACAGGGCCCAAGGGGGAACTGAAGCTTTCTTT.

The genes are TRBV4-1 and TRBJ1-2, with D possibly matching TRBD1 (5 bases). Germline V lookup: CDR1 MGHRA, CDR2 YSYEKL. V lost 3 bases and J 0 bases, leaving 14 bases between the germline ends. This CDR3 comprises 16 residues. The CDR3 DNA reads TGCGCCAGCAGCCATCGGACAATCAACTCTAACTATGGCTACACCTTC. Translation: CASSHRTINSNYGYTF.

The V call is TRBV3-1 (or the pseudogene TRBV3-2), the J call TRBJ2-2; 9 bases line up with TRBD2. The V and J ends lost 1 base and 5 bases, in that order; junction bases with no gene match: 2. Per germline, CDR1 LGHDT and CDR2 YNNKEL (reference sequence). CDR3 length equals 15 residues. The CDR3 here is CASSQAGLATGELFF. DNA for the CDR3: TGTGCCAGCAGCCAAGCAGGACTAGCGACCGGGGAGCTGTTTTTT.

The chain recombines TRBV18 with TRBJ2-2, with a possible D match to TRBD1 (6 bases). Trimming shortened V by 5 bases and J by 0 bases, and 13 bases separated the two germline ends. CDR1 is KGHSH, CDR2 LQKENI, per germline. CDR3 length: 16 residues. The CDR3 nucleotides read TGTGCCAGCTCATCGAACAGGGAATCGAACACCGGGGAGCTGTTTTTT. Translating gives CASSSNRESNTGELFF.

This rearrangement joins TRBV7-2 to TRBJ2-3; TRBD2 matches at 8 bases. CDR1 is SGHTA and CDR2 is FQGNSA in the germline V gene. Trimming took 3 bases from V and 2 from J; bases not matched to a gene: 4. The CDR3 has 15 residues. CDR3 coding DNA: TGTGCCAGCAGCTTCGGCGGGGGGCCCACAGATACGCAGTATTTT. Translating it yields CASSFGGGPTDTQYF.

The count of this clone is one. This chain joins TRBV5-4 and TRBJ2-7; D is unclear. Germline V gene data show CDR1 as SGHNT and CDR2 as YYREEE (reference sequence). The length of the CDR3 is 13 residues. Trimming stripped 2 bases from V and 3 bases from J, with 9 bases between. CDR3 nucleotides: TGTGCCAGCAGCTTATCCGGGTTCTACGAGCAGTACTTC. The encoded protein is CASSLSGFYEQYF.

The CDR3 DNA sequence: TGTGCCAGCAGCTTACGGCGGGGAACGGGGGAGGGCACCGGGGAGCTGTTTTTT. Its translation: CASSLRRGTGEGTGELFF. The J gene is TRBJ2-2, the V gene TRBV7-8, with TRBD2 matching over 7 bases. Germline V lookup: CDR1 SGHVS, CDR2 FQNEAQ. The CDR3 totals 18 residues. J was trimmed by 4 bases and V by 2 bases; bases with no gene match: 13.

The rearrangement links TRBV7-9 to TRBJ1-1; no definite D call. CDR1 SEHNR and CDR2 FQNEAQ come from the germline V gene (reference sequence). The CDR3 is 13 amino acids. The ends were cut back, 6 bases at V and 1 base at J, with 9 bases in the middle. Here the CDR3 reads CASRGHQNTEAFF. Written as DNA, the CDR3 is TGTGCCAGCAGGGGTCACCAGAACACTGAAGCTTTCTTT. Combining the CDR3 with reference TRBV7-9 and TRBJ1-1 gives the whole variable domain DTGVSQNPRHKITKRGQNVTFRCDPISEHNRLYWYRQTLGQGPEFLTYFQNEAQLEKSRLLSDRFSAERPKGSFSTLEIQRTEQGDSAMYLCASRGHQNTEAFFGQGTRLTVV.

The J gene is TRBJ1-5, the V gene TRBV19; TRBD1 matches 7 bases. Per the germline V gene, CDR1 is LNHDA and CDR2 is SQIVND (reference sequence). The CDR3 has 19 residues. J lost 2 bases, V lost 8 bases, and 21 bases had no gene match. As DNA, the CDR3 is TGTGCCAGTTCTCCCCTTATAGACAGGGTTCTAGGTGGCAATCAGCCCCAGCATTTT. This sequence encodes CASSPLIDRVLGGNQPQHF.

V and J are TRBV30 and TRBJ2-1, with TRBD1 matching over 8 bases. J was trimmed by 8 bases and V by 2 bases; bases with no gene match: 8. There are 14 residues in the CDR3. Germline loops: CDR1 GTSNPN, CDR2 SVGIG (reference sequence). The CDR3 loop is CAWSSGGAVDEQFF. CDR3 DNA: TGTGCCTGGAGTTCAGGGGGCGCGGTAGATGAGCAGTTCTTC.

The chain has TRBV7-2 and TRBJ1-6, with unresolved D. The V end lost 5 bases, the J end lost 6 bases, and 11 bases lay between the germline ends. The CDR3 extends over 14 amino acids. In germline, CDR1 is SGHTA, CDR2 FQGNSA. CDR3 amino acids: CASSTWGINSPLHF. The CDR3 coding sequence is TGTGCCAGCAGCACCTGGGGAATTAATTCACCCCTCCACTTT.

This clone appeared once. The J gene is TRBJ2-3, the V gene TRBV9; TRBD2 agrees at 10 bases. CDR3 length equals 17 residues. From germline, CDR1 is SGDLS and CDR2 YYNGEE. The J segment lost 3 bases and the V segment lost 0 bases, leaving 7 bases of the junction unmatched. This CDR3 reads CASSVGLAGALTDTQYF. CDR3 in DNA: TGTGCCAGCAGCGTAGGTCTAGCGGGGGCATTAACAGATACGCAGTATTTT.